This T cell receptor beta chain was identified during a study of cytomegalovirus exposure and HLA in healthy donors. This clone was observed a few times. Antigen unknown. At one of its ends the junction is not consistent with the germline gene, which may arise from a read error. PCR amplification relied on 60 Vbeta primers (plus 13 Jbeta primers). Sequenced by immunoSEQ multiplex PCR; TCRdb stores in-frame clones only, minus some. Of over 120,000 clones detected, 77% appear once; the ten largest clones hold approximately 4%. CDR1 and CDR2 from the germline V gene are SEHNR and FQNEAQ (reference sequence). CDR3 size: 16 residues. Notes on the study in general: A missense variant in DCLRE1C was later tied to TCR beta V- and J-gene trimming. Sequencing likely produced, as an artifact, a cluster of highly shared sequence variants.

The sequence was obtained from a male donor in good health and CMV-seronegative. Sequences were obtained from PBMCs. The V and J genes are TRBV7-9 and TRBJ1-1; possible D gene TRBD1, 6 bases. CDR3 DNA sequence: TGTTCCAGCAGCCTTCCCGGGACATCGGGACCCCAAGAAGCTTTCTTT. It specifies CSSSLPGTSGPQEAFF.